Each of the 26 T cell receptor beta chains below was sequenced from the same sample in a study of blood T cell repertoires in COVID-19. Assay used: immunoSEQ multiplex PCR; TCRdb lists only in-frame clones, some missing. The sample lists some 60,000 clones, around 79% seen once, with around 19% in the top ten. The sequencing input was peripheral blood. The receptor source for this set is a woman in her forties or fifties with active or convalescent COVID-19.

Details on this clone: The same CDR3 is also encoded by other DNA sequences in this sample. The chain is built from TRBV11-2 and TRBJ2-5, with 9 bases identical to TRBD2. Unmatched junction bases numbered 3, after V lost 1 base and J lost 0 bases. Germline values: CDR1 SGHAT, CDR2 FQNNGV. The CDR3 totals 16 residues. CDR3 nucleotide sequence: TGTGCCAGCAGCTTAGGGGCGGGGGGGAACCAAGAGACCCAGTACTTC. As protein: CASSLGAGGNQETQYF. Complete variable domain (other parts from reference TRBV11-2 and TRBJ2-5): EAGVAQSPRYKIIEKRQSVAFWCNPISGHATLYWYQQILGQGPKLLIQFQNNGVVDDSQLPKDRFSAERLKGVDSTLKIQPAKLEDSAVYLCASSLGAGGNQETQYFGPGTRLLVL.

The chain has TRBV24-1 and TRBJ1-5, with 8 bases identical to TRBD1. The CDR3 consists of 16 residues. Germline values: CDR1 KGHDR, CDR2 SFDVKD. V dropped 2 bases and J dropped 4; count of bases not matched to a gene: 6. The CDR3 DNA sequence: TGTGCCACCAGTGATTCGAGGACAGGGTGGAATCAGCCCCAGCATTTT. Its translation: CATSDSRTGWNQPQHF.

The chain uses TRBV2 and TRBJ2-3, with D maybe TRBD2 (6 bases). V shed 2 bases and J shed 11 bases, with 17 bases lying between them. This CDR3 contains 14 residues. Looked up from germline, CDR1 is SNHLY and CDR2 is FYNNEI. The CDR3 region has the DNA TGTGCCAGCAGTGAAACGTCTAGCGAAAACAGGCAGTATTTT. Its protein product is CASSETSSENRQYF.

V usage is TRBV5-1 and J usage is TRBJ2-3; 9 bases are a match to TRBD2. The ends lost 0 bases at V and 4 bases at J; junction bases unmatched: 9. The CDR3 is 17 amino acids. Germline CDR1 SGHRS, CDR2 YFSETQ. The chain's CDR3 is CASSLGDSGRFADTQYF. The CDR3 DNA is TGCGCCAGCAGCTTGGGGGATAGCGGGAGATTTGCAGATACGCAGTATTTT. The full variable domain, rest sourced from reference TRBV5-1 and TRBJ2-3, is KAGVTQTPRYLIKTRGQQVTLSCSPISGHRSVSWYQQTPGQGLQFLFEYFSETQRNKGNFPGRFSGRQFSNSRSEMNVSTLELGDSALYLCASSLGDSGRFADTQYFGPGTRLTVL.

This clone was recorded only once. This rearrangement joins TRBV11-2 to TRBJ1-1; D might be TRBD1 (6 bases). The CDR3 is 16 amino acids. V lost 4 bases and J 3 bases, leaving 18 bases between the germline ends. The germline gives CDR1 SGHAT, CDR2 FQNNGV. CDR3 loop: CASSSPRGGLDTEAFF. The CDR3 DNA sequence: TGTGCCAGCAGCTCTCCCCGGGGGGGGCTGGACACTGAAGCTTTCTTT.

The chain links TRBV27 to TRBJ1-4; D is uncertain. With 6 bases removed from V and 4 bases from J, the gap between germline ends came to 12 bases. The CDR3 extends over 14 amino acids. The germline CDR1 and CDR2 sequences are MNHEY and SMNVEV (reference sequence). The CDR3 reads CASRGGRSNEKLFF. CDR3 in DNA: TGTGCCAGCAGGGGTGGTCGGAGTAATGAAAAACTGTTTTTT.

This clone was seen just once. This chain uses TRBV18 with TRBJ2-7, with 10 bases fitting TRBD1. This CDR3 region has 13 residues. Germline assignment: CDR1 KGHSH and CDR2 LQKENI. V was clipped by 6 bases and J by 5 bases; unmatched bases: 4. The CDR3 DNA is TGTGCCAGCTCGCTCGGGACAGGGGACGAGCAGTACTTC. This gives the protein CASSLGTGDEQYF. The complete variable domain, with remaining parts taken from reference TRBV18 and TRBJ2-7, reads NAGVMQNPRHLVRRRGQEARLRCSPMKGHSHVYWYRQLPEEGLKFMVYLQKENIIDESGMPKERFSAEFPKEGPSILRIQQVVRGDSAAYFCASSLGTGDEQYFGPGTRLTVT.

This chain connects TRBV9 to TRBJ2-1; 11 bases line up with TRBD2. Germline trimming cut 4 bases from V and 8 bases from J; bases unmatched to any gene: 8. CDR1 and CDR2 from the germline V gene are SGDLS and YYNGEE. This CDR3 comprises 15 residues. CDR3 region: CASSKLAGEFDEQFF. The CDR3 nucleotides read TGTGCCAGCAGCAAACTAGCGGGAGAATTCGATGAGCAGTTCTTC. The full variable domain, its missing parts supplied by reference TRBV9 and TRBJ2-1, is DSGVTQTPKHLITATGQRVTLRCSPRSGDLSVYWYQQSLDQGLQFLIQYYNGEERAKGNILERFSAQQFPDLHSELNLSSLELGDSALYFCASSKLAGEFDEQFFGPGTRLTVL.

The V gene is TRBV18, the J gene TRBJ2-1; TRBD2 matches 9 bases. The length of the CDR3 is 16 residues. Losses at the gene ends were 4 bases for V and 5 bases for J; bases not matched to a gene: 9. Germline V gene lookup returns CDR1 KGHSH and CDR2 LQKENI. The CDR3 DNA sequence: TGTGCCAGCTCACTCCGGAGTAGCGGGAGCCACAATGAGCAGTTCTTC. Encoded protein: CASSLRSSGSHNEQFF.

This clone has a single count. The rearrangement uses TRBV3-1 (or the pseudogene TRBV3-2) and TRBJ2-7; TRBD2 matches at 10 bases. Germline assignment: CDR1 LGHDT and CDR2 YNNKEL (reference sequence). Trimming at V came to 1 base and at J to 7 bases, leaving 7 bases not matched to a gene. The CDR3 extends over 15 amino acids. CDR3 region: CASSQVSAGGPEQYF. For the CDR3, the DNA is TGTGCCAGCAGCCAAGTCTCAGCGGGAGGGCCTGAGCAGTACTTC.

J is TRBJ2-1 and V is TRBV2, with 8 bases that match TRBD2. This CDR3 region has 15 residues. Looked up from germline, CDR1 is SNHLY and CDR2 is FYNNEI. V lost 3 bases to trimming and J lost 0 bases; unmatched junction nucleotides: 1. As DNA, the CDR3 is TGTGCCAGCAGTGAGGCGGGGGGCTCCTACAATGAGCAGTTCTTC. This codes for CASSEAGGSYNEQFF.

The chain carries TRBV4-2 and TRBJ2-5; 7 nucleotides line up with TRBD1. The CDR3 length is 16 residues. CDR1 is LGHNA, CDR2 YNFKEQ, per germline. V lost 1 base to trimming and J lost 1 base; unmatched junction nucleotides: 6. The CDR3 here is CASSQGEGASQETQYF. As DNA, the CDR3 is TGTGCCAGCAGCCAAGGTGAGGGGGCCTCCCAAGAGACCCAGTACTTC.

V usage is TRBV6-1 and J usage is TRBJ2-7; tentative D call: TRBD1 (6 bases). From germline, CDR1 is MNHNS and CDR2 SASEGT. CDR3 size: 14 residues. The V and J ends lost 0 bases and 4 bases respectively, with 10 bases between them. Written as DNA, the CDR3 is TGTGCCAGCAGTGAAGCTGGGACAACATACGAGCAGTACTTC. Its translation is CASSEAGTTYEQYF.

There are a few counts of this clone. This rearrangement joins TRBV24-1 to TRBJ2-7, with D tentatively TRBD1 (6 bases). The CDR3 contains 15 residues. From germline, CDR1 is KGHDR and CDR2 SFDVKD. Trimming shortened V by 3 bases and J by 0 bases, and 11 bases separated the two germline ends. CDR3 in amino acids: CATSDGGHRSYEQYF. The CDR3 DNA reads TGTGCCACCAGTGATGGGGGACACCGCTCCTACGAGCAGTACTTC.

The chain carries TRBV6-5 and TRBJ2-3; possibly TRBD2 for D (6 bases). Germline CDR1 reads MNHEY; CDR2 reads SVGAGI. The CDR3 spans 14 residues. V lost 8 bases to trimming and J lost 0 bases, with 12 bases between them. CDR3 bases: TGTGCCAGCCGAAGGGACTCCAGCACAGATACGCAGTATTTT. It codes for CASRRDSSTDTQYF.

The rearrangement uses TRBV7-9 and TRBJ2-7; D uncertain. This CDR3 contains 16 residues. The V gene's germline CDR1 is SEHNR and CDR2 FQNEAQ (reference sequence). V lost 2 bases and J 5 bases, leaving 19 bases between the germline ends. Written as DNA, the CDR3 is TGTGCCAGCAGCTTATCGTTAGGAGCGCCGCTCCACGAGCAGTACTTC. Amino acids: CASSLSLGAPLHEQYF.

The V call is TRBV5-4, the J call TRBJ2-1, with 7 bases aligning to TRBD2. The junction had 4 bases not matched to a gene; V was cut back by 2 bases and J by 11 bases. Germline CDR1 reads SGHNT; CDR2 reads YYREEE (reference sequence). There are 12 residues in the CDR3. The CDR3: CASSLWGGQQFF. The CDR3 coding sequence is TGTGCCAGCAGCTTATGGGGGGGTCAGCAGTTCTTC.

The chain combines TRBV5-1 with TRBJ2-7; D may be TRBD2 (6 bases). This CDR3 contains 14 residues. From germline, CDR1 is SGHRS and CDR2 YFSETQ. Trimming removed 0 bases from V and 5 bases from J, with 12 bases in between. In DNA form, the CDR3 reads TGCGCCAGCAGCTTGGGACTAGAGCGGGACGAGCAGTACTTC. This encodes CASSLGLERDEQYF.

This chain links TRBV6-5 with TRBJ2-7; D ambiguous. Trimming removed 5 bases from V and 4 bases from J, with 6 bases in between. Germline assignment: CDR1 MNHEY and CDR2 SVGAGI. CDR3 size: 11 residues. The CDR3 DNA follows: TGTGCCAGCAGTACAAAATACGAGCAGTACTTC. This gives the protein CASSTKYEQYF.

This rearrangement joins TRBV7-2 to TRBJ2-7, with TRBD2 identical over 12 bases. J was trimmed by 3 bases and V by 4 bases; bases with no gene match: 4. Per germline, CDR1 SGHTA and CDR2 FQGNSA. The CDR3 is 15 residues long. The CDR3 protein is CASSSGLAGLYEQYF. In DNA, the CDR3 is TGTGCCAGCAGCTCGGGACTAGCGGGCCTCTACGAGCAGTACTTC.

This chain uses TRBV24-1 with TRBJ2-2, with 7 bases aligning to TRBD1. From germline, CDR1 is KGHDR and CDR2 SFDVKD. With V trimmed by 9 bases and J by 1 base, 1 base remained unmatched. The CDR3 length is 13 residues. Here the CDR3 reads CATRQGNTGELFF. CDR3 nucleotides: TGTGCCACCCGACAGGGGAACACCGGGGAGCTGTTTTTT.

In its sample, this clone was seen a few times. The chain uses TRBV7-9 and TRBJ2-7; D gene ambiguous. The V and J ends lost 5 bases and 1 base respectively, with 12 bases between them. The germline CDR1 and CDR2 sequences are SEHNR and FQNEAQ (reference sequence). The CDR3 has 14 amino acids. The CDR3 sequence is CASSPSAASYEQYF. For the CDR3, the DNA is TGTGCCAGCAGCCCCAGTGCCGCATCCTACGAGCAGTACTTC.

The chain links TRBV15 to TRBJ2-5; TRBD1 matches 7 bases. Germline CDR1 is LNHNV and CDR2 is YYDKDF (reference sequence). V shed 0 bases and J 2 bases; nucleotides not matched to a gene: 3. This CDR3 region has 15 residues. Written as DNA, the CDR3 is TGTGCCACCAGCAGAGATCTGGGACAGCAAGAGACCCAGTACTTC. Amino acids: CATSRDLGQQETQYF.

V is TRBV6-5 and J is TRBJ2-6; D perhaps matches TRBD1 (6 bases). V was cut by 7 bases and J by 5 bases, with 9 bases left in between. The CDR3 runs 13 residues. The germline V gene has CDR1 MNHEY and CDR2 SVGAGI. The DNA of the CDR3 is TGTGCCAGCAACAGGGATCGGGCCAACGTCCTGACTTTC. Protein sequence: CASNRDRANVLTF.

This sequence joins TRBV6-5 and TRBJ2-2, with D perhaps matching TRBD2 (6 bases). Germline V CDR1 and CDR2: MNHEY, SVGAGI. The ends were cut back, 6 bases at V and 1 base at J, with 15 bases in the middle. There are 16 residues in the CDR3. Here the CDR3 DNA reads TGTGCCAGCAGGTACCTGAGTAGCGGGAACACCGGGGAGCTGTTTTTT. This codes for CASRYLSSGNTGELFF.

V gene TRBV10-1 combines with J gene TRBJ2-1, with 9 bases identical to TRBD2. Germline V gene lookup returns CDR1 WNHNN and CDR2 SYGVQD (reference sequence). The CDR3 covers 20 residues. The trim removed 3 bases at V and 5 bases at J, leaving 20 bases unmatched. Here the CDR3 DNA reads TGCGCCAGCAGTGAACCCCCGCTAGCGGGAACCCGGGCTAGCCACAATGAGCAGTTCTTC. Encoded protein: CASSEPPLAGTRASHNEQFF.